This T cell receptor (beta chain) is drawn from a study of tumor-infiltrating lymphocytes in primary liver carcinoma. Notes on this clonotype: The junction and the germline gene differ at one end; a read error may be behind it.

Joint extraction of RNA and DNA used roughly 18-34 mg of bulk tissue that was unsorted. The CDR3 has 14 amino acids. The V gene's germline CDR1 is SQVTM and CDR2 ANQGSEA. Constant-region priming of around 500 ng total RNA yielded TCR beta cDNA. The TCR beta library was amplified through three nested multiplex PCR rounds in a modified ARM-PCR procedure. TRBV1-TRBV30 forward primers paired with a C-beta reverse primer drove the first two PCR rounds, roughly 10 cycles each. TCRdb passed the multiplex PCR reads through MiXCR, listing each CDR3 protein once. The sample includes about 110,000 distinct CDR3 sequences, 55% to 75% of them seen just once.

This chain uses TRBV29-1 with TRBJ2-6; D is ambiguous. This receptor was taken from a woman aged 60-75 years with primary liver carcinoma and hepatitis B virus infection. The sample comprised liver tumor tissue from sampling region 1. The subset was: tumor region T1, superior pole. This CDR3 is CGVGGSSGVNVLTF. CDR3 DNA sequence: TGCGGCGTTGGCGGATCCTCTGGGGTCAACGTCCTGACTTTC.